This TCR beta chain was sequenced in a study of cytomegalovirus exposure and HLA in healthy donors. PCR amplification relied on 60 Vbeta primers (plus 13 Jbeta primers). This table comes from immunoSEQ multiplex PCR, and its TCRdb copy is limited to in-frame clones, with some not included. The repertoire holds around 210,000 clones, roughly 85% seen once, with around 0.22% in the top ten. This clone was detected once. The sequencing input was PBMCs. The TCR originated in a girl aged 2 to 9 in good health and CMV-seronegative.

The CDR3 loop is CASTPWGREEGYTF. The CDR3 coding sequence is TGTGCCAGCACCCCCTGGGGCAGGGAGGAAGGCTACACCTTC. The chain links TRBV6-4 to TRBJ1-2, with D tentatively TRBD1 (5 bases). Germline V gene data show CDR1 as MRHNA and CDR2 as SNTAGT. The CDR3 runs to 14 residues. Trimming stripped 7 bases from V and 8 bases from J, with 20 bases between.